The next 9 T cell receptor beta chains were all read from a single sample in a study of early T cells in non-severe SARS-CoV-2 infection (dated by TCRdb to about 2021). The library was prepared using 5' RACE. Sequencer: NextSeq 500. TCRdb redid the processing of the public reads, applying fastp at Q25 and MiXCR, and retained in-frame beta chains. One record per CDR3 amino acid sequence lists the most common genes and DNA. This sample gives around 39,000 distinct CDR3 sequences in total; roughly 8% of them show up just once. The ten largest make up over 10% of the sample. Specimen: whole blood, collected at baseline. All receptors come from an adult who was a healthcare worker with PCR-confirmed SARS-CoV-2 infection or an uninfected control (not recorded which).

This chain uses TRBV12-3 or TRBV12-4 with TRBJ1-2; 9 nucleotides align to TRBD1. After removal of 6 bases from V and 5 bases from J, the junction contained 4 bases not matched to a gene. The CDR3 has 13 residues. The CDR3 coding sequence is TGTGCCAGCAGCCCGACAGGGGGTTATGGCTACACCTTC. It yields the protein CASSPTGGYGYTF.

In its sample, this clonotype was seen a few times. The V call is TRBV9, the J call TRBJ2-7; D uncertain. CDR1 is SGDLS, CDR2 YYNGEE, per germline. This CDR3 spans 12 amino acids. With 4 bases removed from V and 5 bases from J, the gap between germline ends came to 10 bases. The CDR3, as DNA: TGTGCCAGCAGCAACAACGAGAACGAGCAGTACTTC. This codes for CASSNNENEQYF. The variable domain in full, completed from reference TRBV9 and TRBJ2-7, reads DSGVTQTPKHLITATGQRVTLRCSPRSGDLSVYWYQQSLDQGLQFLIQYYNGEERAKGNILERFSAQQFPDLHSELNLSSLELGDSALYFCASSNNENEQYFGPGTRLTVT.

This clonotype was detected many times. The chain couples TRBV7-2 to TRBJ1-2, with a weak D call TRBD1 (5 bases). CDR3 size: 12 residues. V lost 6 bases and J 2 bases, leaving 7 bases between the germline ends. Looked up from germline, CDR1 is SGHTA and CDR2 is FQGNSA. The DNA for the CDR3 is TGTGCCAGCAGACGGGACAACTATGGCTACACCTTC. Its translation: CASRRDNYGYTF.

The CDR3 protein is CASSPIGGYEQYF. Here the CDR3 DNA reads TGTGCCAGCAGCCCAATCGGGGGCTACGAGCAGTACTTC. The V and J genes are TRBV14 and TRBJ2-7, with D tentatively TRBD2 (6 bases). The V gene's germline CDR1 is SGHDN and CDR2 FVKESK. This CDR3 contains 13 residues. With 4 bases removed from V and 3 bases from J, the gap between germline ends came to 10 bases.

This clonotype has ten or more counts. The CDR3 region is CSAREGWTEAFF. CDR3 sequence (DNA): TGCAGTGCTAGAGAAGGGTGGACTGAAGCTTTCTTT. The J gene is TRBJ1-1, the V gene TRBV20-1; no reliable D call. This CDR3 has 12 residues. Trimming stripped 0 bases from V and 5 bases from J, with 7 bases between. Germline-derived CDR1 and CDR2 are DFQATT and SNEGSKA (reference sequence).

This clonotype was detected a few times. The genes are TRBV2 and TRBJ2-3; D might be TRBD1 (6 bases). Germline-derived CDR1 and CDR2 are SNHLY and FYNNEI. V lost 8 bases to trimming and J lost 6 bases, with 15 bases between them. CDR3 length: 13 residues. The CDR3 region is CASRTVPGDTQYF. The CDR3 bases are TGTGCCAGCCGGACAGTCCCGGGGGATACGCAGTATTTT. Looking up the rest from reference TRBV2 and TRBJ2-3 gives the full variable domain: EPEVTQTPSHQVTQMGQEVILRCVPISNHLYFYWYRQILGQKVEFLVSFYNNEISEKSEIFDDQFSVERPDGSNFTLKIRSTKLEDSAMYFCASRTVPGDTQYFGPGTRLTVL.

Ten or more counts support this clonotype. The chain carries TRBV28 and TRBJ2-7, with no clear D. Trimming cost V 5 bases and J 1 base, with 12 bases left between them. Germline loops: CDR1 MDHEN, CDR2 SYDVKM. The CDR3 length is 14 residues. This CDR3 reads CASSPVSVSYEQYF. The CDR3 region has the DNA TGTGCCAGCAGTCCCGTATCAGTTTCCTACGAGCAGTACTTC.

The chain recombines TRBV7-2 with TRBJ2-3, with 13 positions matching TRBD2. This CDR3 has 16 residues. CDR1 and CDR2 from the germline V gene are SGHTA and FQGNSA. Trimming removed 5 bases from V and 3 bases from J; junction bases left unmatched: 5. This CDR3 reads CASSLTSGGATDTQYF. Here the CDR3 DNA reads TGTGCCAGCAGCCTAACTAGCGGGGGGGCGACAGATACGCAGTATTTT.

This clonotype was seen only a few times. The V and J genes are TRBV11-3 and TRBJ2-1, with a tentative D call TRBD1 (5 bases). Trimming stripped 1 base from V and 6 bases from J, with 7 bases between. This CDR3 region has 13 residues. The germline V gene encodes CDR1 SGHNT and CDR2 YENEEA. The CDR3 DNA reads TGTGCCAGCAGCTTAGGGGGCAGCAATGAGCAGTTCTTC. It yields the protein CASSLGGSNEQFF. Full variable domain (rest looked up from reference TRBV11-3 and TRBJ2-1): EAGVVQSPRYKIIEKKQPVAFWCNPISGHNTLYWYLQNLGQGPELLIRYENEEAVDDSQLPKDRFSAERLKGVDSTLKIQPAELGDSAVYLCASSLGGSNEQFFGPGTRLTVL.